This entry concerns a single TCR beta chain. This entry is derived from a study of blood T cell repertoires in COVID-19. Across the whole study: Specimens from acute and convalescent COVID-19 originated in the United States, Italy and Spain. From T cells, B-cell-depleted T cells, or PBMCs came the material, which was cDNA or gDNA.

The CDR3 loop spans 17 amino acids. Germline CDR1 is SEHNR and CDR2 is FQNEAQ (reference sequence). The V gene lost 3 bases and the J gene lost 6 bases, with 21 bases spanning the gap. Authors' analysis steps: The authors estimated nucleated cell counts from reference gene primer amplification. TCRdb keeps only in-frame clones here, not all; method: immunoSEQ multiplex PCR. V, J and clone size reflect that table, while D and trimming were determined from the DNA. The table lists 350,000 to 450,000 clones, approximately 88% of them singletons. Sequencing input: peripheral blood. The chain couples TRBV7-9 to TRBJ1-5; D is undetermined. The sequence was collected from a man aged 40-50 years with acute or convalescent COVID-19. CDR3 loop: CASSFRSPGGAGQPQHF. The CDR3 DNA reads TGTGCCAGCAGCTTCCGATCCCCGGGAGGCGCGGGTCAGCCCCAGCATTTT.